These T cell receptor beta chains were read from a single sample in a study of T cells after yellow fever vaccination. TCRdb fed the 5' RACE reads into MiXCR, producing one record per CDR3 protein. The table includes about 360,000 distinct CDR3 sequences, about 6% detected once. Sequences were derived from PBMCs, sampled 5 days after the yellow fever booster vaccination. The source is a man aged 25 to 40 who received the YFV17D yellow fever vaccine. Each CDR3 is given with its conserved first and last residue. The D gene is left open where the match is weak. Rows may omit the clone size; those that give it use once, few, many or a size class.

DNA | CDR3 | D | J | V | size
TGCAGTGGAGGTTATTTCCGGGGGATGACCTACAATGAGCAGTTCTTC | CSGGYFRGMTYNEQFF | . | TRBJ2-1 | TRBV20-1 | .
TGTGCCAGCTCACCACGGGAGGGTAGCAATCAGCCCCAGCATTTT | CASSPREGSNQPQHF | . | TRBJ1-5 | TRBV18 | .
TGTGCCAGCACCGAGGGGGGCAATCAGCCCCAGCATTTT | CASTEGGNQPQHF | . | TRBJ1-5 | TRBV12-3/TRBV12-4 | .
TGTGCCAGCAGCTTTGACCCGGGACAGGGATTAGATACGCAGTATTTT | CASSFDPGQGLDTQYF | TRBD1 | TRBJ2-3 | TRBV7-9 | many
TGTGCCAGCAGCCCGAAACCGGCTCCCCGGAACCAGTACTTC | CASSPKPAPRNQYF | . | TRBJ2-5 | TRBV7-2 | many
TGTGCCAGCAGCTTTATTCTACCGGGACAGGAGAACACTGAAGCTTTCTTT | CASSFILPGQENTEAFF | TRBD1 | TRBJ1-1 | TRBV11-3 | few
TGTGCCAGCAGCGTCGGGACAAGGGAGACCCAGTACTTC | CASSVGTRETQYF | . | TRBJ2-5 | TRBV9 | many
TGCGCCAGCAGCCAAGATTTGGGCTACGAGCAGTACTTC | CASSQDLGYEQYF | . | TRBJ2-7 | TRBV14 | many
TGCAGTGCTAGAGGAGTCGGCAGGCCAATAGGGACTGAAGCTTTCTTT | CSARGVGRPIGTEAFF | . | TRBJ1-1 | TRBV20-1 | many
TGTGCCAGCAGCTTAGGTCCCTCAGATACGCAGTATTTT | CASSLGPSDTQYF | . | TRBJ2-3 | TRBV7-2 | many
TGTGCCAGCAGCCAAGGTTTGGGGAATGAAAAACTGTTTTTT | CASSQGLGNEKLFF | . | TRBJ1-4 | TRBV3-1 | few
TGTGCCAGCAGTCAGACAGGGGGCATCGGGGAGCTGTTTTTT | CASSQTGGIGELFF | TRBD1 | TRBJ2-2 | TRBV7-9 | .
TGTGCCAGCACCCTACTGGGAGGCGGTGAGCAGTTCTTC | CASTLLGGGEQFF | . | TRBJ2-1 | TRBV6-2/TRBV6-3 | many
TGCAGTGCTAGAGTCCCGGGAGGCACAGATACGCAGTATTTT | CSARVPGGTDTQYF | . | TRBJ2-3 | TRBV20-1 | few
TGTGCCAGTACGCAAAGCGGTCTCTCCTACAATGAGCAGTTCTTC | CASTQSGLSYNEQFF | . | TRBJ2-1 | TRBV19 | few
TGTGCCAGCAGCCCAGGGACTTATACGCAGTATTTT | CASSPGTYTQYF | . | TRBJ2-3 | TRBV7-2 | many
TGTGCCAGCAGTAGGGACGCGGTTATGGATACGCAGTATTTT | CASSRDAVMDTQYF | . | TRBJ2-3 | TRBV12-3/TRBV12-4 | .
TGTGCCAGTAGTATTAGAGGGGATGGACTAGCAGTCGAGCAGTACTTC | CASSIRGDGLAVEQYF | TRBD2 | TRBJ2-7 | TRBV19 | .
TGCGCCAGCTCAAGACTAGCGGGAGTTGGAGATACGCAGTATTTT | CASSRLAGVGDTQYF | TRBD2 | TRBJ2-3 | TRBV10-1 | many
TGTGCCAGCAGGGTTAGTCCAGGCACAGATACGCAGTATTTT | CASRVSPGTDTQYF | . | TRBJ2-3 | TRBV5-6 | .
TGCAGCGTTGCGGCAGACTTTGATCAGCCCCAGCATTTT | CSVAADFDQPQHF | . | TRBJ1-5 | TRBV29-1 | .
TGCAGTGCTAGAGATGCTCAGCGGGAGTGGGAGACCCAGTACTTC | CSARDAQREWETQYF | TRBD2 | TRBJ2-5 | TRBV20-1 | .